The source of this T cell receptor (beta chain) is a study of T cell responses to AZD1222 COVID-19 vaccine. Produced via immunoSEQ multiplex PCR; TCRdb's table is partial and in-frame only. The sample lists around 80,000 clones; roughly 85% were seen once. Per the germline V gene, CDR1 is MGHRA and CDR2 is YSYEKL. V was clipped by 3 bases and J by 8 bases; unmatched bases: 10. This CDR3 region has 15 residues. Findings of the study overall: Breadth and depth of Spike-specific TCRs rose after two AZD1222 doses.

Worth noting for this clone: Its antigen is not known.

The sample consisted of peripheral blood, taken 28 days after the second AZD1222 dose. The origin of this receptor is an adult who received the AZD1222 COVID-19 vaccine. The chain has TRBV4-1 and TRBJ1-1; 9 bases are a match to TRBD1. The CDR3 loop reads CASSHGDRAGKEAFF. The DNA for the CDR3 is TGCGCCAGCAGCCATGGGGACAGGGCCGGGAAGGAAGCTTTCTTT.